Presented here are 16 T cell receptor beta chains from one specimen sequenced in a study of PD-L1 blockade in urothelial cancer. Documented time point: peripheral blood 6 weeks after treatment start. Clones were sequenced by immunoSEQ multiplex PCR, and TCRdb holds only the in-frame ones, with some missing. The sample lists some 110,000 clones, 75% to 90% occurring once. Sample: PBMCs, taken around atezolizumab (anti-PD-L1) treatment. The receptors derive from a man aged 55-75 years with urothelial cancer.

The rearrangement uses TRBV10-3 and TRBJ1-1, with a possible D match to TRBD1 (6 bases). V was clipped by 6 bases and J by 3 bases, with 14 bases between them. Per germline, CDR1 ENHRY and CDR2 SYGVKD. This CDR3 has 14 residues. This chain's CDR3 is CAISPQGPYTEAFF. Written as DNA, the CDR3 is TGTGCCATCAGCCCACAGGGCCCGTACACTGAAGCTTTCTTT.

The chain joins TRBV4-1 to TRBJ2-7, with a tentative D call TRBD2 (6 bases). Germline V gives CDR1 MGHRA, CDR2 YSYEKL. This CDR3 is 15 amino acids long. V was shortened by 0 bases and J by 7 bases, with 16 bases between the two germline ends. The CDR3 DNA is TGCGCCAGCAGCCAAGAGGAGCGGGCCCAAGCGGAGCAGTACTTC. Protein: CASSQEERAQAEQYF.

V is TRBV27 and J is TRBJ1-5, with TRBD1 as a possible D gene (5 bases). V lost 6 bases and J lost 5, with 17 bases in between. The CDR3 runs 15 residues. Germline V gives CDR1 MNHEY, CDR2 SMNVEV (reference sequence). The CDR3 loop is CASRDLGGVHQPQHF. The CDR3, as DNA: TGTGCCAGCAGGGACCTTGGGGGGGTACATCAGCCCCAGCATTTT.

The V call is TRBV28, the J call TRBJ1-4; D remains ambiguous. Germline lookup yields CDR1 MDHEN and CDR2 SYDVKM. Deletions cut 10 bases from V and 5 bases from J, with 11 bases between. The CDR3 has 12 amino acids. CDR3 in amino acids: CATRGSNEKLFF. Written as DNA, the CDR3 is TGTGCCACTCGCGGGTCCAATGAAAAACTGTTTTTT.

This rearrangement joins TRBV4-1 to TRBJ2-4, with TRBD1 identical over 8 bases. CDR3 length equals 16 residues. With 0 bases clipped from V and 4 bases from J, the junction kept 5 bases outside the gene matches. Germline-derived CDR1 and CDR2 are MGHRA and YSYEKL. For the CDR3, the DNA is TGCGCCAGCAGCCAAGAATCGACAGGGGCAAAAAACATTCAGTACTTC. Translation gives CASSQESTGAKNIQYF.

This clone was detected only a few times. The chain has TRBV18 and TRBJ1-6, with D uncertain. This CDR3 has 15 amino acids. Per the germline V gene, CDR1 is KGHSH and CDR2 is LQKENI. Trimming removed 6 bases at V and 5 bases at J, with 14 bases between. CDR3 nucleotides: TGTGCCAGCTCCCGCTCGGGAGGAGATAATTCACCCCTCCACTTT. This gives the protein CASSRSGGDNSPLHF.

The chain has TRBV7-2 and TRBJ2-5; possible D gene TRBD1, 6 bases. This CDR3 is built from 17 residues. V lost 5 bases and J 5 bases, leaving 24 bases between the germline ends. Germline V gene sequence: CDR1 SGHTA, CDR2 FQGNSA. The CDR3 nucleotides are TGTGCCAGCAGCCCTACCCTGGGGGAACTCAGGGGTGAGACCCAGTACTTC. Translated, it gives CASSPTLGELRGETQYF. Supplemented by reference TRBV7-2 and TRBJ2-5, the full variable domain reads GAGVSQSPSNKVTEKGKDVELRCDPISGHTALYWYRQSLGQGLEFLIYFQGNSAPDKSGLPSDRFSAERTGGSVSTLTIQRTQQEDSAVYLCASSPTLGELRGETQYFGPGTRLLVL.

The chain carries TRBV11-2 and TRBJ1-3; 9 bases fit TRBD1. Germline V gene lookup returns CDR1 SGHAT and CDR2 FQNNGV. The CDR3 extends over 15 amino acids. J was trimmed by 3 bases and V by 6 bases; bases with no gene match: 6. The CDR3 region has the DNA TGTGCCAGCAGGGCACAGGGGGCTGGTGGAAACACCATATATTTT. This translates into CASRAQGAGGNTIYF. Together with reference TRBV11-2 and TRBJ1-3, the CDR3 gives the full variable domain: EAGVAQSPRYKIIEKRQSVAFWCNPISGHATLYWYQQILGQGPKLLIQFQNNGVVDDSQLPKDRFSAERLKGVDSTLKIQPAKLEDSAVYLCASRAQGAGGNTIYFGEGSWLTVV.

V gene TRBV6-1 combines with J gene TRBJ1-5; D is undetermined. V gave up 1 base and J gave up 6 bases, with 16 bases separating them. The length of the CDR3 is 16 residues. Germline assignment: CDR1 MNHNS and CDR2 SASEGT. Written as DNA, the CDR3 is TGTGCCAGCAGTGAAGTCATCACCGAAGTCGGTCAGCCCCAGCATTTT. This translates into CASSEVITEVGQPQHF.

This chain links TRBV27 with TRBJ2-7, with D maybe TRBD2 (6 bases). V gave up 5 bases and J gave up 5 bases, with 19 bases separating them. The CDR3 consists of 15 residues. CDR1 and CDR2 (germline): MNHEY, SMNVEV (reference sequence). This chain's CDR3 is CASSPREGMGDEQYF. The CDR3, as DNA: TGTGCCAGCAGTCCGCGGGAAGGGATGGGCGACGAGCAGTACTTC.

This rearrangement joins TRBV7-7 to TRBJ2-5, with 7 bases that match TRBD2. V lost 2 bases to trimming and J lost 5 bases; unmatched junction nucleotides: 8. Germline V gene data show CDR1 as SSHAT and CDR2 as FNYEAQ (reference sequence). The CDR3 is 15 amino acids. The CDR3 loop is CASSLLGGGDETQYF. The CDR3, as DNA: TGTGCCAGCAGCTTACTGGGGGGAGGGGATGAGACCCAGTACTTC.

The chain has TRBV7-9 and TRBJ2-1, with 7 bases lining up with TRBD1. Germline V gives CDR1 SEHNR, CDR2 FQNEAQ (reference sequence). This CDR3 region has 16 residues. The ends lost 3 bases at V and 5 bases at J; junction bases unmatched: 10. The CDR3 reads CASSLGQGVENNEQFF. CDR3 nucleotides: TGTGCCAGCAGCTTGGGGCAGGGGGTCGAAAACAATGAGCAGTTCTTC.

J is TRBJ1-1 and V is TRBV6-5, with a weak D call TRBD1 (6 bases). V was pared by 5 bases and J by 5 bases, with 12 bases between. The CDR3 has 13 amino acids. The germline gives CDR1 MNHEY, CDR2 SVGAGI. CDR3 DNA sequence: TGTGCCAGCAGTGCCCACAGGGAGACTGAAGCTTTCTTT. Amino acids: CASSAHRETEAFF.

The chain links TRBV5-6 to TRBJ1-5; D is perhaps TRBD1 (5 bases). The CDR3 is 17 amino acids. CDR1 and CDR2 from the germline V gene are SGHDT and YYEEEE. V was pared by 1 base and J by 0 bases, with 14 bases between. CDR3 in amino acids: CASSLRLGGGSNQPQHF. The CDR3 DNA reads as TGTGCCAGCAGCTTGCGCTTGGGGGGAGGTAGCAATCAGCCCCAGCATTTT. The full variable domain, in which reference TRBV5-6 and TRBJ1-5 provide the parts outside the CDR3, is DAGVTQSPTHLIKTRGQQVTLRCSPKSGHDTVSWYQQALGQGPQFIFQYYEEEERQRGNFPDRFSGHQFPNYSSELNVNALLLGDSALYLCASSLRLGGGSNQPQHFGDGTRLSIL.

The chain carries TRBV6-5 and TRBJ2-3; maybe TRBD1 (6 bases). V lost 0 bases and J lost 1, with 11 bases in between. CDR3 length: 16 residues. The germline gives CDR1 MNHEY, CDR2 SVGAGI. The CDR3 reads CASSYSQGLGTDTQYF. CDR3 sequence (DNA): TGTGCCAGCAGTTACTCGCAGGGGCTAGGCACAGATACGCAGTATTTT.

The gene calls are TRBV19 and TRBJ2-3, with TRBD1 as a possible D gene (6 bases). The V end lost 10 bases, the J end lost 5 bases, and 13 bases lay between the germline ends. From germline, CDR1 is LNHDA and CDR2 SQIVND (reference sequence). CDR3 size: 12 residues. In nucleotides, the CDR3 is TGTGCCACAGGGGAGTCCGGAGATACGCAGTATTTT. Protein: CATGESGDTQYF.